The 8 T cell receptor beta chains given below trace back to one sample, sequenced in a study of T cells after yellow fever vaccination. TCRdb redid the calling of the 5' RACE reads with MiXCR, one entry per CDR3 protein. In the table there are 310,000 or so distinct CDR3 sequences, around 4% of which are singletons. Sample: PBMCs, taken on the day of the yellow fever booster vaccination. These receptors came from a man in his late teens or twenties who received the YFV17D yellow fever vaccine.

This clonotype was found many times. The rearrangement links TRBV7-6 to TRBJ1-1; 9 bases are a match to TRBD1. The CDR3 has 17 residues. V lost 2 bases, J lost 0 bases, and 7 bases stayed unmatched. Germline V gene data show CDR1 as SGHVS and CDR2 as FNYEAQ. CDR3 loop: CASSLTGGARMNTEAFF. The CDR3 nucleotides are TGTGCCAGCAGCTTAACAGGGGGCGCAAGGATGAACACTGAAGCTTTCTTT. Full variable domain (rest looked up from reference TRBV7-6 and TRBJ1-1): GAGVSQSPRYKVTKRGQDVALRCDPISGHVSLYWYRQALGQGPEFLTYFNYEAQQDKSGLPNDRFSAERPEGSISTLTIQRTEQRDSAMYRCASSLTGGARMNTEAFFGQGTRLTVV.

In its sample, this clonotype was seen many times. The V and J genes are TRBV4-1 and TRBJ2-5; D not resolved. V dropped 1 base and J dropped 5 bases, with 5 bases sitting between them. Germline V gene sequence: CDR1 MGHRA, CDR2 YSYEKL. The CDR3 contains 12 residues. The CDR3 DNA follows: TGCGCCAGCAGCCAAGGAGACGAGACCCAGTACTTC. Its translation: CASSQGDETQYF.

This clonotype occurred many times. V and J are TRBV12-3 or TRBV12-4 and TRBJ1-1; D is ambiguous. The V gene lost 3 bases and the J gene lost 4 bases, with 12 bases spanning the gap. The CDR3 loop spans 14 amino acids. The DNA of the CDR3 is TGTGCCAGCAGTTTTGTGGGAATGGGCACTGAAGCTTTCTTT. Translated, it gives CASSFVGMGTEAFF.

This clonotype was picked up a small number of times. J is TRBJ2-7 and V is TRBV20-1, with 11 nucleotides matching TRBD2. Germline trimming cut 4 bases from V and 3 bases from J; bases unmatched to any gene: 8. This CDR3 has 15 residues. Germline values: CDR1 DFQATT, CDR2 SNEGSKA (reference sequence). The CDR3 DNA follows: TGCAGTGCTACCGGGACTAGCGGCGCGGGCTACGAGCAGTACTTC. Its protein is CSATGTSGAGYEQYF.

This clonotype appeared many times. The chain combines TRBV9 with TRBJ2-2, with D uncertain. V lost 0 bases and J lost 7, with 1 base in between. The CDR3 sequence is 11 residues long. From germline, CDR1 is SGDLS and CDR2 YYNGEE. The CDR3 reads CASSVGGELFF. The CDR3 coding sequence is TGTGCCAGCAGCGTAGGCGGGGAGCTGTTTTTT. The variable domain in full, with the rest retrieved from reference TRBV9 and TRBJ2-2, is DSGVTQTPKHLITATGQRVTLRCSPRSGDLSVYWYQQSLDQGLQFLIQYYNGEERAKGNILERFSAQQFPDLHSELNLSSLELGDSALYFCASSVGGELFFGEGSRLTVL.

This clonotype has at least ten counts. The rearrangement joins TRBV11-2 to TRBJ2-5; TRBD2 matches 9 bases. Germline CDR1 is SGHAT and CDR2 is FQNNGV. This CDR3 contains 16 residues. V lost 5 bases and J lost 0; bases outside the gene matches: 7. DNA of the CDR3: TGTGCCAGCAGCCTTTGGGCGGGGGGGTACCAAGAGACCCAGTACTTC. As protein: CASSLWAGGYQETQYF.

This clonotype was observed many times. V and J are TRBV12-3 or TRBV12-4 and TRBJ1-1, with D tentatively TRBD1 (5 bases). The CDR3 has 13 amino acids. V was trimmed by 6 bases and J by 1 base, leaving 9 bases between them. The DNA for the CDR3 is TGTGCCAGCAGCTTGACAGAGAACACTGAAGCTTTCTTT. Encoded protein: CASSLTENTEAFF.

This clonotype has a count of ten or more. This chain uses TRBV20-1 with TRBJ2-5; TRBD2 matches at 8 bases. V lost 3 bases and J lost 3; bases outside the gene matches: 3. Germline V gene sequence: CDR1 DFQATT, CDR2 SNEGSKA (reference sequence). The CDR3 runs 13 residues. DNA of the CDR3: TGCAGTGCTAGCGGGGGGGTTGAAGAGACCCAGTACTTC. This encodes CSASGGVEETQYF.